This entry is about one TCR beta chain. Enrollment of patients from Seattle took place during active infection, with longitudinal follow-up. Repertoires were generated with immunoSEQ multiplex PCR, while TCRdb's copy carries only in-frame clones and drops some. In the table there are roughly 240,000 clones, 86% of which are singletons. The data derive from a study of blood T cell repertoires in COVID-19. Looking at the study overall: The origin of the acute and convalescent COVID-19 samples was the United States, Italy and Spain. From T cells, B-cell-depleted T cells, or PBMCs came the material, which was cDNA or gDNA.

This CDR3 is 15 amino acids long. CDR1 SGHAT and CDR2 FQNNGV come from the germline V gene. V lost 5 bases and J 0 bases, leaving 13 bases between the germline ends. This clonotype was sampled from a woman older than 75 with COVID-19, enrolled during active disease. The material sequenced was peripheral blood. V gene TRBV11-2 combines with J gene TRBJ1-1, with D possibly being TRBD1 (6 bases). CDR3 protein: CASSLQTGMNTEAFF. In DNA, the CDR3 is TGTGCCAGCAGCCTTCAGACAGGTATGAACACTGAAGCTTTCTTT.